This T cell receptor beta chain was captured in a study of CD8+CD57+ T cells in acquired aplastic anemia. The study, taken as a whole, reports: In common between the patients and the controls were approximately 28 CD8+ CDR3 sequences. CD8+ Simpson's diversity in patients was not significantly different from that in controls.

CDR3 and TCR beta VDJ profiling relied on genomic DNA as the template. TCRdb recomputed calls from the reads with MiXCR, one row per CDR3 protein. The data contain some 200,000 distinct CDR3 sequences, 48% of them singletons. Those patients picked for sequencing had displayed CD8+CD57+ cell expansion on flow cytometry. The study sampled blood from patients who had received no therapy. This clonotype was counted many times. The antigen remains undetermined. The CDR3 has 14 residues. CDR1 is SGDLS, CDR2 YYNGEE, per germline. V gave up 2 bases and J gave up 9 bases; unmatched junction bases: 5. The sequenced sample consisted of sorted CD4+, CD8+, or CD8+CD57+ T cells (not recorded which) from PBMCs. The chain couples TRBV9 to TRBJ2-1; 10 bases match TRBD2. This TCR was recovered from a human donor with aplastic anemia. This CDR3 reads CASSVLAGVSEQFF. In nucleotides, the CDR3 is TGTGCCAGCAGCGTCCTAGCGGGAGTGAGTGAGCAGTTCTTC.